What follows are 6 T cell receptor beta chains derived from one specimen sequenced in a study of blood T cell repertoires in COVID-19 (TCRdb year 2020). The library was made by the immunoSEQ multiplex PCR assay. Sourced from immuneACCESS, this table was stored by TCRdb with only in-frame sequences that have V and J called. A share of the clones is absent; for the studies checked, an unresolved V gene accounts for under half, and the remainder has no known explanation. The sample records approximately 270,000 clones, about nine tenths of which are singletons. Together, the top ten hold 4.1% of the sample. Sequencing was carried out using PBMCs or T cells enriched from blood (not recorded which). These receptors came from a woman aged 25 to 39 with acute COVID-19.

V gene TRBV25-1 combines with J gene TRBJ1-1; 7 positions agree with TRBD1. Germline lookup yields CDR1 MGHDK and CDR2 SYGVNS. The V gene end was trimmed by 3 bases and the J gene end by 1 base; junction bases not matched to a gene: 2. CDR3 length: 14 amino acids. CDR3: CASSDRTGNTEAFF. DNA of the CDR3: TGTGCCAGCAGTGACCGGACAGGGAACACTGAAGCTTTCTTT. Supplemented by reference TRBV25-1 and TRBJ1-1, the full variable domain reads EADIYQTPRYLVIGTGKKITLECSQTMGHDKMYWYQQDPGMELHLIHYSYGVNSTEKGDLSSESTVSRIRTEHFPLTLESARPSHTSQYLCASSDRTGNTEAFFGQGTRLTVV.

The chain recombines TRBV2 with TRBJ1-4, with TRBD1 as a possible D gene (5 bases). Germline lookup yields CDR1 SNHLY and CDR2 FYNNEI. The CDR3 runs 15 residues. V lost 5 bases and J lost 7, with 17 bases in between. In nucleotides, the CDR3 is TGTGCCAGCAGTCTCATGGACACCGATACTGAAAAACTGTTTTTT. Encoded protein: CASSLMDTDTEKLFF.

The chain couples TRBV7-2 to TRBJ2-4; a possible D gene is TRBD2 (6 bases). V was cut by 5 bases and J by 12 bases, with 17 bases left in between. This CDR3 is built from 13 residues. CDR1 SGHTA and CDR2 FQGNSA come from the germline V gene. The CDR3 loop reads CASSPGLSRPQYF. The CDR3 DNA reads TGTGCCAGCAGCCCCGGACTAAGCAGACCTCAGTACTTC.

The chain employs TRBV19 and TRBJ1-1; 8 positions agree with TRBD1. V trimming: 3 bases; J trimming: 0 bases; junction bases outside the gene matches: 3. This CDR3 has 15 residues. Germline CDR1 is LNHDA and CDR2 is SQIVND (reference sequence). This CDR3 is CASSMGQAMNTEAFF. The CDR3 region has the DNA TGTGCCAGTAGTATGGGACAGGCAATGAACACTGAAGCTTTCTTT.

The CDR3 nucleotides read TGTGCCAGCAGCGTATCCCCCGGGACAGGGACTCCCGAGCAGTACTTC. Protein: CASSVSPGTGTPEQYF. This chain connects TRBV9 to TRBJ2-7, with 9 bases identical to TRBD1. Germline trimming cut 1 base from V and 6 bases from J; bases unmatched to any gene: 11. Per germline, CDR1 SGDLS and CDR2 YYNGEE. The CDR3 is 16 amino acids.

V usage is TRBV16 and J usage is TRBJ2-3, with 10 bases fitting TRBD1. Germline V gives CDR1 KGHSY, CDR2 FQNENV. After removal of 4 bases from V and 4 bases from J, the junction contained 2 bases not matched to a gene. The CDR3 loop spans 14 amino acids. In DNA form, the CDR3 reads TGTGCCAGCAGCCCCGGGACAGGGGCAGATACGCAGTATTTT. Amino acids: CASSPGTGADTQYF.